This T cell receptor (beta chain) was sequenced for a study of T cell changes during pregnancy in multiple sclerosis. Data came from immunoSEQ multiplex PCR; TCRdb stores just in-frame clones and leaves some out. The sample yields 70,000 to 100,000 clones, roughly 90% seen once. The CDR3 runs to 11 residues. V was shortened by 8 bases and J by 7 bases, with 12 bases between the two germline ends. Germline V gene data show CDR1 as SNHLY and CDR2 as FYNNEI. The sequencing here drew on peripheral blood, taken in the first trimester of pregnancy. This chain connects TRBV2 to TRBJ2-7, with a weak D call TRBD1 (5 bases). This clonotype was obtained from a female donor with multiple sclerosis, enrolled in a pregnancy study. CDR3 sequence (DNA): TGTGCCAGCGGGGCTTGGGGAGAGCAGTACTTC. It specifies CASGAWGEQYF. The complete variable domain, with remaining parts taken from reference TRBV2 and TRBJ2-7, reads EPEVTQTPSHQVTQMGQEVILRCVPISNHLYFYWYRQILGQKVEFLVSFYNNEISEKSEIFDDQFSVERPDGSNFTLKIRSTKLEDSAMYFCASGAWGEQYFGPGTRLTVT.